This T cell receptor (beta chain) was observed in a study of OX40 agonist ivuxolimab in advanced cancers. Study-level information: Patients were treated with ivuxolimab, an agonistic anti-OX40 (CD134) antibody.

Profiled with immunoSEQ multiplex PCR; TCRdb holds only in-frame clones, not every one. The sample has around 60,000 clones; approximately 81% are singletons. Findings and caveats of the study: Undetermined was the antigen specificity of the expanded peripheral T cells. Among patients with partial responses at 0.1-3.0 mg/kg, clonal expansion was among the lowest. The study observed clonal expansion of CD4+ and CD8+ blood T cells by week 6 at 0.1 to 3.0 mg/kg.

V gave up 11 bases and J gave up 1 base, with 15 bases separating them. CDR3 length: 13 residues. Looked up from germline, CDR1 is MNHNS and CDR2 is SASEGT. Concerning this clone itself: The antigen is unknown.

Sample: CD4+ or CD8+ T cells sorted from blood, taken in a trial of the OX40 agonist ivuxolimab. The rearrangement links TRBV6-1 to TRBJ2-7; perhaps TRBD2 as D (6 bases). The sequence derives from an adult with an advanced solid tumor such as melanoma, head and neck, liver or kidney cancer. CDR3 residues: CAVYSGRSYEQYV. Here the CDR3 DNA reads TGTGCCGTGTACTCTGGGAGGTCCTACGAGCAGTACGTC.